There are a few counts of the clone carrying this T cell receptor (beta chain). This specimen comes from a study of T cells in Graves' hyperthyroidism and ophthalmopathy. Among the patients, aged 18 to 65, hyperthyroidism was newly diagnosed and had lasted under 2 months. RNA transcripts served as the template for amplifying TCR beta CDR3 regions. The HTBI primer set drove a first-round RT-PCR of the TCR CDR3. MiXCR, applied by TCRdb to the multiplex PCR reads, yields one record per CDR3 protein. The table has about 580,000 distinct CDR3 sequences, around 42% seen once. The CDR3 spans 19 residues. Germline V lookup: CDR1 MGHDK, CDR2 SYGVNS. J lost 0 bases, V lost 0 bases, and 12 bases had no gene match.

The source material was peripheral blood or thyroid tissue (not recorded which). V gene TRBV25-1 combines with J gene TRBJ2-7, with TRBD2 identical over 9 bases. This clonotype originated in a woman younger than 35 with Graves' hyperthyroidism. CDR3 amino acids: CASSEYRSRGRESSYEQYF. The CDR3 DNA reads as TGTGCCAGCAGTGAATATCGATCACGCGGGAGGGAAAGCTCCTACGAGCAGTACTTC.